The clone carrying this TCR beta chain was seen a handful of times. What it recognizes is unknown. CD25-based Treg depletion was applied to purified naive CD4+ T cells. V dropped 0 bases and J dropped 2 bases, with 9 bases sitting between them. The germline CDR1 and CDR2 sequences are SGHRS and YFSETQ. The CDR3 covers 15 residues. After constant-region reverse-primer amplification, full-length variable regions underwent semi-nested PCR with Nested Universal Primer A. TCRdb ran MiXCR on the 5' RACE reads and lists one entry per CDR3 protein. The table lists about 46,000 distinct CDR3 sequences, about 28% of them singletons. Study-wide findings and caveats: Tumor-infiltrating Treg TCR alpha and beta sequences overlapped most with tumor naive CD4+ T cells, then blood naive.

The TCR originated in a female donor with breast cancer. This sequence joins TRBV5-1 and TRBJ2-1; no definite D call. Sample: naive CD4+ T cells sorted from blood. Subset reported: naive CD4+ T cells, CD4+CD45RA+CD25-. The CDR3 region has the DNA TGCGCCAGCAGCTTGGACGTCATGGCCTACAATGAGCAGTTCTTC. Residues: CASSLDVMAYNEQFF.